This T cell receptor beta chain was obtained from a study of blood T cell repertoires in COVID-19. Authors' analysis steps: Estimation of nucleated cell counts was performed using reference gene primer amplification. The table came from immunoSEQ multiplex PCR; TCRdb's copy has only in-frame clones and leaves some out. The V and J calls and clone size come from that table; D and trimming were worked out from the DNA. The data contain about 400,000 clones, roughly 89% of them seen just once; the ten biggest clones take up around 4.5%. The receptor's source is a woman aged 25 to 39 with acute or convalescent COVID-19. Material: peripheral blood.

CDR3 loop: CASSITVGLGTDTQYF. In DNA, the CDR3 is TGTGCCAGTAGTATTACAGTGGGTTTGGGCACAGATACGCAGTATTTT. The V gene is TRBV19, the J gene TRBJ2-3; no reliable D call. The V end lost 3 bases, the J end lost 1 base, and 14 bases lay between the germline ends. Germline V gene sequence: CDR1 LNHDA, CDR2 SQIVND (reference sequence). The CDR3 extends over 16 amino acids.